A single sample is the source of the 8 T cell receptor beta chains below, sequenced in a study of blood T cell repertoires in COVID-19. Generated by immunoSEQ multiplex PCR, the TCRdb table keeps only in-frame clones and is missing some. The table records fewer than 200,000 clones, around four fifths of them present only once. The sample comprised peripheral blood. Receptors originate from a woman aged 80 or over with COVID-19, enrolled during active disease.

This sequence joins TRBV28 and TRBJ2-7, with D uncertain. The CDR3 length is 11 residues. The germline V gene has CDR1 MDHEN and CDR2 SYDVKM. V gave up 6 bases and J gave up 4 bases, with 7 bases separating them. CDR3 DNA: TGTGCCAGCAGATCCCCATACGAGCAGTACTTC. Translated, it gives CASRSPYEQYF.

The CDR3: CASKNDRGRDTQYF. CDR3 bases: TGTGCCAGCAAGAATGACAGGGGGCGAGATACGCAGTATTTT. The chain has TRBV11-2 and TRBJ2-3; TRBD1 aligns across 10 bases. Germline CDR1 SGHAT, CDR2 FQNNGV. V lost 7 bases to trimming and J lost 5 bases; unmatched junction nucleotides: 6. There are 14 residues in the CDR3. The full variable domain, with the rest looked up from reference TRBV11-2 and TRBJ2-3, is EAGVAQSPRYKIIEKRQSVAFWCNPISGHATLYWYQQILGQGPKLLIQFQNNGVVDDSQLPKDRFSAERLKGVDSTLKIQPAKLEDSAVYLCASKNDRGRDTQYFGPGTRLTVL.

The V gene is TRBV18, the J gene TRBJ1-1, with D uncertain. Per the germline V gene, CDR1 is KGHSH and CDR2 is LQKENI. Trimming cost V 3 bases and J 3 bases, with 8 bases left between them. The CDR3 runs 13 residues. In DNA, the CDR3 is TGTGCCAGCTCACCGGGAGAGTACACTGAAGCTTTCTTT. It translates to CASSPGEYTEAFF.

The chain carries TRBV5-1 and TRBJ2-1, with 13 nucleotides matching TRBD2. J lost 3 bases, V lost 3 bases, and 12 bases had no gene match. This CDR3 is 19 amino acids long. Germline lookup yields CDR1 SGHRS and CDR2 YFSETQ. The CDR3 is CASSSPGLAGDTYYNEQFF. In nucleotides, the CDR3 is TGCGCCAGCAGCTCACCTGGACTAGCGGGGGACACCTACTACAATGAGCAGTTCTTC.

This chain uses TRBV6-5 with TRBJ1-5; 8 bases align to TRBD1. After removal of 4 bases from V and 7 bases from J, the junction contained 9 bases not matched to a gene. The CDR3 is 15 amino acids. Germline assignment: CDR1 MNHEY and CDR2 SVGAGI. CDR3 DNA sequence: TGTGCCAGCAGTTCATCACAGGGGGTGGGCCAGCCCCAGCATTTT. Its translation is CASSSSQGVGQPQHF.

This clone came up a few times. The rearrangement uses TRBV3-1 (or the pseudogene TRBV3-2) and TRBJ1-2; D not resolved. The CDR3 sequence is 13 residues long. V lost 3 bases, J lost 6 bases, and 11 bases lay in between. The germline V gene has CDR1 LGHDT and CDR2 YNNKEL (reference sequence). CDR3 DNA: TGTGCCAGCAGCCAGTGGCAGGCTGATGGCTACACCTTC. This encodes CASSQWQADGYTF.

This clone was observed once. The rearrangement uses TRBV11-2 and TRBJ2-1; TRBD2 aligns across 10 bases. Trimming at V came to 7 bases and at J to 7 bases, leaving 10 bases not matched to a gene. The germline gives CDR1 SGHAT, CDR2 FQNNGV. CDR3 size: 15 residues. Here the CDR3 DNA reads TGTGCCAGCACCCGACTAGCGGGTGTGTGGAATGAGCAGTTCTTC. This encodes CASTRLAGVWNEQFF.

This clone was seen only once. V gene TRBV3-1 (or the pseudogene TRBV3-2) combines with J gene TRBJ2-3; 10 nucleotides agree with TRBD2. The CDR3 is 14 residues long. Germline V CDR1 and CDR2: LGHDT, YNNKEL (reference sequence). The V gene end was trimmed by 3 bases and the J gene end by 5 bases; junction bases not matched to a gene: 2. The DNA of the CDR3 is TGTGCCAGCAGCCACCGGACTAGCGGAGATACGCAGTATTTT. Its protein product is CASSHRTSGDTQYF.